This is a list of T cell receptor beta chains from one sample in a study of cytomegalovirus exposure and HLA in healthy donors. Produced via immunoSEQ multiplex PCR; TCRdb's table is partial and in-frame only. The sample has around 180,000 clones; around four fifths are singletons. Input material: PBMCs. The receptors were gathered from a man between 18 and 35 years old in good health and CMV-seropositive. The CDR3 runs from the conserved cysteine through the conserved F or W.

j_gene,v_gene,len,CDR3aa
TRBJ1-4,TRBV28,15,CASSRRRGLSEKLFF
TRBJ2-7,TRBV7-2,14,CASSLETSLYEQYF
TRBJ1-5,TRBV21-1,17,CASSKAIRDRGLQPQHF
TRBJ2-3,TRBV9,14,CASSVATGGDTQYF
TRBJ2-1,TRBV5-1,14,CASSPLEEDNEQFF
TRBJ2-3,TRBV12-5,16,CASGTTVSGSTDTQYF
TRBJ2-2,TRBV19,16,CASSGGLLILTGELFF
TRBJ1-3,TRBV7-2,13,CASSLSRPDTIYF
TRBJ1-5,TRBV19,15,CASSSQTGGGQPQHF
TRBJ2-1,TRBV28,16,CASSIAGTGGLNEQFF